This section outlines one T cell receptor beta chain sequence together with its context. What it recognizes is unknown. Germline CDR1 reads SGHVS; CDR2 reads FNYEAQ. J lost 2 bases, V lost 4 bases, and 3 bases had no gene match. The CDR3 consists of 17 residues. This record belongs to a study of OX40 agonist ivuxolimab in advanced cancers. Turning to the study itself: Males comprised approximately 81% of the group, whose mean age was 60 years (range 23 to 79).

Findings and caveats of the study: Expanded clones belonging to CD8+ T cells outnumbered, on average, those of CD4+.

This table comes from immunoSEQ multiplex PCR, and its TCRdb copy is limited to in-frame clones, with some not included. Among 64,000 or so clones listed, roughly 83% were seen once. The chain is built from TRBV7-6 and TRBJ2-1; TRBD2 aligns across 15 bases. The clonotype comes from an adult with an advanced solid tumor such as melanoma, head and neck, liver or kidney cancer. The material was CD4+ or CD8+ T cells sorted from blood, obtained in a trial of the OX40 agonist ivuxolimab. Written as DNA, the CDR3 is TGTGCCAGCAGCTCGGGACTAGCGGGGGGAGCCTACAATGAGCAGTTCTTC. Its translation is CASSSGLAGGAYNEQFF.